The 14 T cell receptor beta chains presented below share a single source sample, sequenced in a study of cytotoxic CD8 clonotypes in ibrutinib-treated CLL. The protocol was immunoSEQ multiplex PCR, while the TCRdb copy is restricted to in-frame clones and leaves out a portion. Of around 25,000 clones in the sample, approximately 70% are singletons; the top ten hold around 54%. The source was PBMCs, collected at disease progression, from a patient treated with ibrutinib. The receptor source for this set is a human donor with chronic lymphocytic leukemia.

The CDR3, as DNA: TGTGCCAGCAGCTTAGAAGGGGGAAGCTATGGCTACACCTTC. This codes for CASSLEGGSYGYTF. V usage is TRBV7-9 and J usage is TRBJ1-2, with D possibly being TRBD1 (6 bases). CDR1 SEHNR and CDR2 FQNEAQ come from the germline V gene (reference sequence). The V and J ends lost 1 base and 4 bases respectively, with 10 bases between them. This CDR3 region has 14 residues.

This clone was detected only once. The chain employs TRBV5-4 and TRBJ1-2, with a tentative D call TRBD1 (5 bases). The CDR3 sequence is 15 residues long. CDR1 and CDR2 from the germline V gene are SGHNT and YYREEE (reference sequence). V was clipped by 4 bases and J by 0 bases, with 13 bases between them. For the CDR3, the DNA is TGTGCCAGCAGCCCCAGGGCTTTAGCTAACTATGGCTACACCTTC. Amino acid sequence: CASSPRALANYGYTF.

The chain carries TRBV27 and TRBJ1-6; a possible D gene is TRBD1 (5 bases). The CDR3 sequence is 15 residues long. Germline V gene sequence: CDR1 MNHEY, CDR2 SMNVEV (reference sequence). Between the trimmed V and J ends, which lost 5 bases and 3 bases, there was a span of 11 bases. The DNA of the CDR3 is TGTGCCAGCAGTCCCCCCGACAGCTATAATTCACCCCTCCACTTT. It encodes CASSPPDSYNSPLHF.

The V gene is TRBV4-2, the J gene TRBJ2-7; the D is unclear. Trimming stripped 0 bases from V and 2 bases from J, with 14 bases between. Per germline, CDR1 LGHNA and CDR2 YNFKEQ. There are 16 residues in the CDR3. Written as DNA, the CDR3 is TGTGCCAGCAGCCAAGATAGTGGAGACATACCCTACGAGCAGTACTTC. Protein product: CASSQDSGDIPYEQYF.

This chain joins TRBV5-4 and TRBJ1-1; D gene ambiguous. The V gene's germline CDR1 is SGHNT and CDR2 YYREEE (reference sequence). V lost 7 bases and J lost 0, with 13 bases in between. This CDR3 spans 14 amino acids. CDR3 loop: CASAPGGLNTEAFF. Written as DNA, the CDR3 is TGTGCCAGCGCCCCGGGAGGTCTGAACACTGAAGCTTTCTTT.

The chain combines TRBV5-1 with TRBJ2-3; perhaps TRBD2 as D (5 bases). Trimming left V 1 base short and J 0 bases short, with 12 bases between. The germline V gene has CDR1 SGHRS and CDR2 YFSETQ. This CDR3 is 16 amino acids long. This CDR3 is CASSLRQAGSTDTQYF. The CDR3 nucleotides read TGCGCCAGCAGCTTGCGGCAGGCGGGTAGCACAGATACGCAGTATTTT.

The rearrangement uses TRBV7-9 and TRBJ2-7; 8 nucleotides agree with TRBD2. The V gene end was trimmed by 5 bases and the J gene end by 0 bases; junction bases not matched to a gene: 6. This CDR3 has 15 residues. CDR1 is SEHNR and CDR2 is FQNEAQ in the germline V gene (reference sequence). The CDR3, as DNA: TGTGCCAGCAGCACCGCCGGGACTAGCTCCTACGAGCAGTACTTC. Protein sequence: CASSTAGTSSYEQYF.

This clone appeared a few times. The chain carries TRBV18 and TRBJ2-7; 7 bases fit TRBD1. With 1 base clipped from V and 5 bases from J, the junction kept 5 bases outside the gene matches. This CDR3 is built from 14 residues. CDR1 KGHSH and CDR2 LQKENI come from the germline V gene. The CDR3 nucleotides read TGTGCCAGCTCACCACGACAGGGCCAAGACGAGCAGTACTTC. Amino acid sequence: CASSPRQGQDEQYF.

The genes are TRBV18 and TRBJ2-1; D unresolved. V shed 3 bases and J shed 5 bases, with 17 bases lying between them. The CDR3 totals 16 residues. Germline CDR1 and CDR2: KGHSH and LQKENI. The CDR3 region has the DNA TGTGCCAGCTCACCTTTCACCCGGGCGCCAGACAATGAGCAGTTCTTC. Translation: CASSPFTRAPDNEQFF.

The gene calls are TRBV19 and TRBJ2-7, with a weak D call TRBD1 (5 bases). V was pared by 7 bases and J by 3 bases, with 16 bases between. The CDR3 is made up of 14 amino acids. Per the germline V gene, CDR1 is LNHDA and CDR2 is SQIVND (reference sequence). As DNA, the CDR3 is TGTGCCAGTACCCCCGGGCAGGGATACTACGAGCAGTACTTC. This gives the protein CASTPGQGYYEQYF.

The gene calls are TRBV18 and TRBJ1-5; TRBD1 matches at 7 bases. The junction had 8 bases not matched to a gene; V was cut back by 8 bases and J by 10 bases. CDR1 is KGHSH and CDR2 is LQKENI in the germline V gene. The CDR3 is made up of 12 amino acids. This CDR3 reads CASAQGTNPQHF. The CDR3 bases are TGTGCCAGCGCACAGGGGACCAATCCCCAGCATTTT.

The CDR3 loop is CASSIGGTQETQYF. DNA for the CDR3: TGTGCCAGTAGTATTGGAGGGACGCAAGAGACCCAGTACTTC. This sequence joins TRBV19 and TRBJ2-5; possible D gene TRBD2, 6 bases. The CDR3 sequence is 14 residues long. Germline V gene sequence: CDR1 LNHDA, CDR2 SQIVND (reference sequence). Trimming removed 3 bases at V and 2 bases at J, with 10 bases between.

The chain uses TRBV27 and TRBJ2-1; no firm D call. CDR1 and CDR2 (germline): MNHEY, SMNVEV (reference sequence). V gave up 4 bases and J gave up 7 bases, with 8 bases separating them. CDR3 length equals 12 residues. This chain's CDR3 is CASSSLGNEQFF. CDR3 in DNA: TGTGCCAGCAGTTCATTGGGAAATGAGCAGTTCTTC.

This clone occurred a few times. The CDR3 sequence: CASSLSGFNNSPLHF. The DNA for the CDR3 is TGTGCCAGCAGCTTATCGGGGTTCAATAATTCACCCCTCCACTTT. This chain joins TRBV7-6 and TRBJ1-6; D gene uncertain. CDR1 and CDR2 (germline): SGHVS, FNYEAQ. This CDR3 is built from 15 residues. Between the trimmed V and J ends, which lost 2 bases and 5 bases, there was a span of 10 bases.